These 25 T cell receptor beta chains share one sample of origin, sequenced in a study of control samples from healthy donors and cancer patients. Using immunoSEQ multiplex PCR, the repertoire was profiled, and TCRdb retains in-frame clones only, with some absent. The top ten hold roughly 5.5% of the sample, which has under 75,000 clones, 65% to 90% seen once. The sequencing input was blood. The receptor source for this set is a man aged 35-49 years in good health.

The chain carries TRBV9 and TRBJ2-1; D might be TRBD1 (5 bases). The length of the CDR3 is 16 residues. The V gene's germline CDR1 is SGDLS and CDR2 YYNGEE. Trimming left V 4 bases short and J 0 bases short, with 14 bases between. The CDR3 sequence is CASSPRVGDSYNEQFF. The DNA of the CDR3 is TGTGCCAGCAGCCCCCGAGTAGGGGACTCCTACAATGAGCAGTTCTTC. Supplemented by reference TRBV9 and TRBJ2-1, the full variable domain reads DSGVTQTPKHLITATGQRVTLRCSPRSGDLSVYWYQQSLDQGLQFLIQYYNGEERAKGNILERFSAQQFPDLHSELNLSSLELGDSALYFCASSPRVGDSYNEQFFGPGTRLTVL.

V gene TRBV30 combines with J gene TRBJ1-1; D gene unclear. The V gene lost 5 bases and the J gene lost 0 bases, with 16 bases spanning the gap. CDR3 length: 15 residues. In germline, CDR1 is GTSNPN, CDR2 SVGIG (reference sequence). The DNA for the CDR3 is TGTGCCTGGTCGCCCGGCGCCTCTATGAACACTGAAGCTTTCTTT. Encoded protein: CAWSPGASMNTEAFF. Filled out from reference TRBV30 and TRBJ1-1, the complete variable domain reads SQTIHQWPATLVQPVGSPLSLECTVEGTSNPNLYWYRQAAGRGLQLLFYSVGIGQISSEVPQNLSASRPQDRQFILSSKKLLLSDSGFYLCAWSPGASMNTEAFFGQGTRLTVV.

The chain joins TRBV24-1 to TRBJ2-7; D not certain. Trimming pared 2 bases from V and 2 bases from J, leaving 9 bases between. The CDR3 runs 14 residues. The germline V gene encodes CDR1 KGHDR and CDR2 SFDVKD. The CDR3 DNA sequence: TGTGCCACCAGTGATTCCCGAGAACCCTACGAGCAGTACTTC. It codes for CATSDSREPYEQYF.

V is TRBV19 and J is TRBJ1-5, with D hard to call. Trimming removed 5 bases from V and 4 bases from J, with 6 bases in between. CDR3 length equals 12 residues. Germline loops: CDR1 LNHDA, CDR2 SQIVND (reference sequence). This CDR3 is CASSGINQPQHF. CDR3 in DNA: TGTGCCAGTAGTGGGATAAATCAGCCCCAGCATTTT.

The rearrangement joins TRBV6-2 or TRBV6-3 to TRBJ2-7, with D unclear. Trimming cost V 6 bases and J 1 base, with 19 bases left between them. Per the germline V gene, CDR1 is MNHEY and CDR2 is SVGEGT. The CDR3 is 16 residues long. The CDR3 spells CASSFRTDIQSYEQYF. The CDR3 nucleotides read TGTGCCAGCAGCTTTAGGACCGACATCCAATCCTACGAGCAGTACTTC.

The chain couples TRBV7-2 to TRBJ2-7; D is perhaps TRBD2 (5 bases). Trimming stripped 6 bases from V and 4 bases from J, with 10 bases between. The CDR3 covers 12 residues. Germline assignment: CDR1 SGHTA and CDR2 FQGNSA. The CDR3, as DNA: TGTGCCAGCAGAGCGGACGGGTACGAGCAGTACTTC. It translates to CASRADGYEQYF.

The J gene is TRBJ1-4, the V gene TRBV12-3 or TRBV12-4; no firm D call. V was clipped by 1 base and J by 11 bases, with 5 bases between them. CDR3 size: 11 residues. The CDR3 DNA reads TGTGCCAGCAGTTTAGGAGAGAAACTGTTTTTT. It is translated as CASSLGEKLFF.

The V gene is TRBV14, the J gene TRBJ1-1, with TRBD1 matching over 8 bases. Germline V lookup: CDR1 SGHDN, CDR2 FVKESK. There are 16 residues in the CDR3. V gave up 0 bases and J gave up 4 bases; unmatched junction bases: 7. CDR3 DNA sequence: TGTGCCAGCAGCCAAGAGATCGGGACAGGATCCACTGAAGCTTTCTTT. Protein: CASSQEIGTGSTEAFF.

J is TRBJ2-3 and V is TRBV19; possibly TRBD2 for D (5 bases). The V and J ends lost 3 bases and 0 bases respectively, with 10 bases between them. Germline V CDR1 and CDR2: LNHDA, SQIVND (reference sequence). The CDR3 contains 15 residues. The CDR3: CASSITRGSTDTQYF. The CDR3 DNA reads as TGTGCCAGTAGTATCACCCGGGGAAGCACAGATACGCAGTATTTT.

V and J are TRBV12-5 and TRBJ1-1; tentative D call: TRBD1 (5 bases). CDR1 LGHNT and CDR2 FRNRAP come from the germline V gene. The V and J ends lost 0 bases and 1 base respectively, with 9 bases between them. This CDR3 is built from 15 residues. Here the CDR3 reads CASGLVLGQNTEAFF. As DNA, the CDR3 is TGTGCTAGTGGTTTGGTACTCGGACAGAACACTGAAGCTTTCTTT. The full variable domain, its missing parts supplied by reference TRBV12-5 and TRBJ1-1, is DARVTQTPRHKVTEMGQEVTMRCQPILGHNTVFWYRQTMMQGLELLAYFRNRAPLDDSGMPKDRFSAEMPDATLATLKIQPSEPRDSAVYFCASGLVLGQNTEAFFGQGTRLTVV.

This rearrangement joins TRBV7-9 to TRBJ1-1, with D maybe TRBD1 (5 bases). This CDR3 has 13 residues. Trimming took off 5 bases at V and 1 base at J, with 8 bases between the two ends. Germline lookup yields CDR1 SEHNR and CDR2 FQNEAQ (reference sequence). As DNA, the CDR3 is TGTGCCAGCAGCGACAGTCCGAACACTGAAGCTTTCTTT. Amino acid sequence: CASSDSPNTEAFF.

The chain recombines TRBV28 with TRBJ2-1; 8 nucleotides agree with TRBD2. This CDR3 is 14 amino acids long. V dropped 6 bases and J dropped 7; count of bases not matched to a gene: 8. Germline V gene lookup returns CDR1 MDHEN and CDR2 SYDVKM. The CDR3, as DNA: TGTGCCAGCAGCTCGGGAGGGGGTAAGAATGAGCAGTTCTTC. It translates to CASSSGGGKNEQFF.

This chain links TRBV28 with TRBJ1-1; 11 bases map to TRBD1. The CDR3 consists of 14 residues. The V gene end was trimmed by 10 bases and the J gene end by 6 bases; junction bases not matched to a gene: 10. Germline V CDR1 and CDR2: MDHEN, SYDVKM. The CDR3 DNA follows: TGTGCCACACAGAGGGACAGGGGGAGGGCTGAAGCTTTCTTT. It yields the protein CATQRDRGRAEAFF.

The chain joins TRBV9 to TRBJ2-3, with 8 bases fitting TRBD2. CDR1 is SGDLS, CDR2 YYNGEE, per germline. The CDR3 totals 15 residues. V dropped 2 bases and J dropped 0; count of bases not matched to a gene: 2. The CDR3 loop reads CASSVREGSTDTQYF. The CDR3 DNA sequence: TGTGCCAGCAGCGTTCGGGAGGGGAGCACAGATACGCAGTATTTT.

The gene calls are TRBV7-3 and TRBJ2-7, with TRBD1 matching 8 bases. Trimming cost V 0 bases and J 5 bases; bases outside gene matches: 3. CDR1 and CDR2 (germline): SGHTA, FQGTGA. This CDR3 region has 14 residues. Written as DNA, the CDR3 is TGTGCCAGCAGCTTAACGGACAGGGACAACGAGCAGTACTTC. Protein sequence: CASSLTDRDNEQYF.

The chain has TRBV5-5 and TRBJ1-4; D uncertain. Germline-derived CDR1 and CDR2 are SGHKS and YYEKEE (reference sequence). CDR3 length equals 17 residues. V was cut by 3 bases and J by 4 bases, with 19 bases left in between. The CDR3: CASSYFTVAENNEKLFF. DNA of the CDR3: TGTGCCAGCAGCTACTTCACCGTGGCGGAAAATAATGAAAAACTGTTTTTT.

The rearrangement joins TRBV19 to TRBJ1-4; D ambiguous. The CDR3 length is 14 residues. Between the trimmed V and J ends, which lost 2 bases and 5 bases, there was a span of 9 bases. Germline V CDR1 and CDR2: LNHDA, SQIVND (reference sequence). The CDR3, as DNA: TGTGCCAGTAGTATACCCCCCAGAAATGAAAAACTGTTTTTT. Translation gives CASSIPPRNEKLFF.

V gene TRBV3-1 (or the pseudogene TRBV3-2) combines with J gene TRBJ1-5, with a possible D match to TRBD1 (5 bases). The CDR3 length is 14 residues. Between the trimmed V and J ends, which lost 8 bases and 2 bases, there was a span of 13 bases. The germline V gene has CDR1 LGHDT and CDR2 YNNKEL (reference sequence). The CDR3 region has the DNA TGTGCCAGCGCCAATAGGGACTGCAATCAGCCCCAGCATTTT. It specifies CASANRDCNQPQHF.

V gene TRBV15 combines with J gene TRBJ1-1; tentatively, D is TRBD1 (5 bases). The germline V gene has CDR1 LNHNV and CDR2 YYDKDF (reference sequence). The CDR3 sequence is 13 residues long. The V and J ends lost 6 bases and 7 bases respectively, with 15 bases between them. CDR3 region: CATREPGTIEAFF. For the CDR3, the DNA is TGTGCCACCAGGGAACCAGGGACTATTGAAGCTTTCTTT.

The gene calls are TRBV18 and TRBJ2-7; D might be TRBD1 (5 bases). The CDR3 runs to 15 residues. V dropped 2 bases and J dropped 3 bases, with 14 bases sitting between them. Germline loops: CDR1 KGHSH, CDR2 LQKENI. Here the CDR3 reads CASSPGAEENYEQYF. The CDR3 DNA follows: TGTGCCAGCTCACCAGGGGCAGAGGAAAACTACGAGCAGTACTTC. Drawing the rest from reference TRBV18 and TRBJ2-7, the complete variable domain is NAGVMQNPRHLVRRRGQEARLRCSPMKGHSHVYWYRQLPEEGLKFMVYLQKENIIDESGMPKERFSAEFPKEGPSILRIQQVVRGDSAAYFCASSPGAEENYEQYFGPGTRLTVT.

This chain links TRBV7-2 with TRBJ1-5; the match to TRBD1 covers 8 bases. The V segment lost 6 bases and the J segment 2 bases; nucleotides outside the gene matches: 9. CDR3 length equals 16 residues. Germline V gives CDR1 SGHTA, CDR2 FQGNSA. CDR3 DNA sequence: TGTGCCAGCAGTCGTGACAGGGGTCTCGGCAATCAGCCCCAGCATTTT. This gives the protein CASSRDRGLGNQPQHF.

This clone appeared once. The rearrangement uses TRBV4-3 and TRBJ2-1; D may be TRBD1 or TRBD2 (6 bases each). CDR3 length equals 17 residues. Germline CDR1 reads LGHNA; CDR2 reads YSLEER. V was shortened by 4 bases and J by 3 bases, with 19 bases between the two germline ends. This CDR3 is CASSRGGTPGGYNEQFF. The CDR3 DNA is TGCGCCAGCAGCCGAGGGGGGACACCCGGGGGCTACAATGAGCAGTTCTTC.

Here the CDR3 DNA reads TGTGCCAGCAGTCGATCAGGGGGGAACTACGAGCAGTACTTC. This codes for CASSRSGGNYEQYF. The V and J genes are TRBV27 and TRBJ2-7, with D tentatively TRBD1 (7 bases). The CDR3 is 14 amino acids. Trimming took 5 bases from V and 3 from J, leaving 14 bases between them. CDR1 is MNHEY and CDR2 is SMNVEV in the germline V gene (reference sequence).

This chain uses TRBV7-3 with TRBJ1-1; 7 bases line up with TRBD1. The CDR3 extends over 13 amino acids. Looked up from germline, CDR1 is SGHTA and CDR2 is FQGTGA. With V trimmed by 3 bases and J by 5 bases, 3 bases remained unmatched. The CDR3: CASSFDRATEAFF. CDR3 in DNA: TGTGCCAGCAGCTTTGACAGGGCTACTGAAGCTTTCTTT. Supplemented by reference TRBV7-3 and TRBJ1-1, the full variable domain reads GAGVSQTPSNKVTEKGKYVELRCDPISGHTALYWYRQSLGQGPEFLIYFQGTGAADDSGLPNDRFFAVRPEGSVSTLKIQRTERGDSAVYLCASSFDRATEAFFGQGTRLTVV.

This clone was detected only a few times. J is TRBJ2-5 and V is TRBV19; D is perhaps TRBD1 (6 bases). This CDR3 is 15 amino acids long. Trimming removed 0 bases at V and 2 bases at J, with 10 bases between. Looked up from germline, CDR1 is LNHDA and CDR2 is SQIVND (reference sequence). CDR3 loop: CASSIDPGDQETQYF. The CDR3 DNA follows: TGTGCCAGTAGTATAGATCCAGGGGATCAAGAGACCCAGTACTTC. Full variable domain (outside the CDR3, taken from reference TRBV19 and TRBJ2-5): DGGITQSPKYLFRKEGQNVTLSCEQNLNHDAMYWYRQDPGQGLRLIYYSQIVNDFQKGDIAEGYSVSREKKESFPLTVTSAQKNPTAFYLCASSIDPGDQETQYFGPGTRLLVL.